One and the same sample provided the 27 T cell receptor beta chains below, sequenced in a study of identical twins. One entry per CDR3 protein results from TCRdb running MiXCR on the 5' RACE reads. The table lists under 350,000 distinct CDR3 sequences, roughly 10% of them singletons. These data were also filed under a second study, of yellow fever vaccine responses in identical twins.

Material: CD8+ T cells sorted from blood. Receptors were obtained from a woman aged 18-35 years in good health.

This clonotype was seen only a few times. The rearrangement links TRBV29-1 to TRBJ2-3, with 11 bases matching TRBD2. CDR1 and CDR2 from the germline V gene are SQVTM and ANQGSEA. This CDR3 comprises 14 residues. After removal of 4 bases from V and 6 bases from J, the junction contained 6 bases not matched to a gene. The CDR3 nucleotides read TGCAGCGTTGTTCTAGCGGGGGGAATGGATACGCAGTATTTT. It codes for CSVVLAGGMDTQYF.

Many counts were recorded for this clonotype. This chain joins TRBV27 and TRBJ2-7; D unresolved. The length of the CDR3 is 14 residues. V was shortened by 2 bases and J by 2 bases, with 10 bases between the two germline ends. Germline CDR1 MNHEY, CDR2 SMNVEV (reference sequence). The CDR3 spells CASSLTGRTYEQYF. CDR3 bases: TGTGCCAGCAGTTTAACCGGCAGAACCTACGAGCAGTACTTC.

This chain connects TRBV7-6 to TRBJ1-1; D call uncertain. The V gene's germline CDR1 is SGHVS and CDR2 FNYEAQ. V was trimmed by 3 bases and J by 3 bases, leaving 8 bases between them. The CDR3 loop spans 13 amino acids. In DNA form, the CDR3 reads TGTGCCAGCAGCTTGGATGGGGACACTGAAGCTTTCTTT. It encodes CASSLDGDTEAFF.

The chain joins TRBV5-1 to TRBJ2-5; 9 nucleotides agree with TRBD2. Looked up from germline, CDR1 is SGHRS and CDR2 is YFSETQ. The junction had 27 bases not matched to a gene; V was cut back by 1 base and J by 2 bases. This CDR3 has 23 amino acids. CDR3 DNA: TGCGCCAGCAGCTTGCCCCAGACAGCCACCCTTGACGATAGCGGGGGACCACAAGAGACCCAGTACTTC. Residues: CASSLPQTATLDDSGGPQETQYF.

This clonotype occurred many times. The gene calls are TRBV5-1 and TRBJ2-1; no reliable D call. CDR1 and CDR2 from the germline V gene are SGHRS and YFSETQ. CDR3 length: 16 amino acids. Trimming pared 0 bases from V and 3 bases from J, leaving 13 bases between. CDR3 bases: TGCGCCAGCAGCTTGGCCGGGCTTTCACACTACAATGAGCAGTTCTTC. This codes for CASSLAGLSHYNEQFF.

The chain combines TRBV29-1 with TRBJ2-7, with 9 bases identical to TRBD2. Germline V gives CDR1 SQVTM, CDR2 ANQGSEA. J lost 3 bases, V lost 5 bases, and 11 bases had no gene match. The CDR3 length is 15 residues. The CDR3 nucleotides read TGCAGCGTTAAAACCCCTAGCGGGACCTACTACGAGCAGTACTTC. Translating gives CSVKTPSGTYYEQYF.

This clonotype was counted at least ten times. This chain links TRBV7-2 with TRBJ2-7, with 8 bases identical to TRBD1. The CDR3 has 16 amino acids. V was pared by 5 bases and J by 4 bases, with 13 bases of the junction left unmatched. CDR1 is SGHTA, CDR2 FQGNSA, per germline. The CDR3, as DNA: TGTGCCAGCAGCCCACCGGACAGGGTGAAGGTGTACGAGCAGTACTTC. This gives the protein CASSPPDRVKVYEQYF.

This clonotype was seen repeatedly, ten times or more. V usage is TRBV5-1 and J usage is TRBJ2-7; TRBD2 might be the D (7 bases). Trimming removed 0 bases from V and 3 bases from J, with 10 bases in between. This CDR3 is 14 amino acids long. Germline loops: CDR1 SGHRS, CDR2 YFSETQ. The CDR3, as DNA: TGCGCCAGCAGCTTGGAGGGGGGGCTCTACGAGCAGTACTTC. This sequence encodes CASSLEGGLYEQYF.

This clonotype has just one count. The chain couples TRBV7-8 to TRBJ2-3, with TRBD2 matching 12 bases. This CDR3 region has 16 residues. V was clipped by 5 bases and J by 4 bases; unmatched bases: 7. CDR1 and CDR2 (germline): SGHVS, FQNEAQ. The CDR3 here is CASSTILAGGADTQYF. As DNA, the CDR3 is TGTGCCAGCAGCACCATACTAGCGGGAGGAGCAGATACGCAGTATTTT.

Ten or more counts support this clonotype. This chain joins TRBV5-1 and TRBJ2-7; no reliable D call. The CDR3 has 14 residues. Trimming pared 4 bases from V and 2 bases from J, leaving 13 bases between. Per the germline V gene, CDR1 is SGHRS and CDR2 is YFSETQ. CDR3 in amino acids: CASSIEGSPYEQYF. Written as DNA, the CDR3 is TGCGCCAGCAGCATAGAAGGGTCGCCCTACGAGCAGTACTTC.

The V gene is TRBV5-1, the J gene TRBJ2-3; 7 nucleotides match TRBD2. This CDR3 has 16 residues. Germline values: CDR1 SGHRS, CDR2 YFSETQ. After removal of 0 bases from V and 2 bases from J, the junction contained 6 bases not matched to a gene. Here the CDR3 reads CASSLDLADFTDTQYF. DNA for the CDR3: TGCGCCAGCAGCTTGGATCTAGCGGATTTCACAGATACGCAGTATTTT.

The chain is built from TRBV12-3 or TRBV12-4 and TRBJ2-7; unclear D gene. The CDR3 has 13 amino acids. The V end lost 6 bases, the J end lost 3 bases, and 12 bases lay between the germline ends. CDR3: CASRRPADYEQYF. The CDR3 DNA reads as TGTGCCAGCAGAAGACCCGCCGACTACGAGCAGTACTTC.

V gene TRBV6-1 combines with J gene TRBJ2-3, with D unresolved. The CDR3 sequence is 13 residues long. V gave up 6 bases and J gave up 7 bases, with 14 bases separating them. CDR1 and CDR2 from the germline V gene are MNHNS and SASEGT. The DNA for the CDR3 is TGTGCCAGCAGGCAAGAGTGGGCACATACGCAGTATTTT. Translating it yields CASRQEWAHTQYF.

This clonotype was observed a handful of times. V and J are TRBV27 and TRBJ2-1; a possible D gene is TRBD2 (6 bases). The CDR3 length is 12 residues. CDR1 and CDR2 (germline): MNHEY, SMNVEV (reference sequence). Trimming removed 8 bases at V and 7 bases at J, with 12 bases between. CDR3 in DNA: TGTGCCAGCCAGACTAGTCGTAATGAGCAGTTCTTC. Translating it yields CASQTSRNEQFF.

In its sample, this clonotype was seen many times. This rearrangement joins TRBV20-1 to TRBJ2-7; the D gene is possibly TRBD1 (6 bases). The CDR3 runs 14 residues. Trimming stripped 0 bases from V and 4 bases from J, with 13 bases between. The germline gives CDR1 DFQATT, CDR2 SNEGSKA (reference sequence). The CDR3 loop reads CSAREMDSHYEQYF. The CDR3 DNA sequence: TGCAGTGCTAGAGAAATGGACAGCCATTACGAGCAGTACTTC.

This clonotype has more than one count but fewer than ten. The chain has TRBV29-1 and TRBJ2-7; TRBD2 aligns across 14 bases. The junction had 6 bases not matched to a gene; V was cut back by 6 bases and J by 5 bases. The CDR3 runs 14 residues. From germline, CDR1 is SQVTM and CDR2 ANQGSEA. The CDR3 region has the DNA TGCAGCGTAGTTGGGACTAGCGGGAGTAACGAGCAGTACTTC. Translated: CSVVGTSGSNEQYF.

This clonotype was seen many times. The chain has TRBV7-8 and TRBJ1-1; no firm D call. Trimming left V 3 bases short and J 3 bases short, with 11 bases between. This CDR3 region has 14 residues. Germline CDR1 SGHVS, CDR2 FQNEAQ. The DNA for the CDR3 is TGTGCCAGCAGCTTTCTGGGAGCCGACACTGAAGCTTTCTTT. Its protein is CASSFLGADTEAFF.

This clonotype was observed many times. The rearrangement uses TRBV12-3 or TRBV12-4 and TRBJ2-3, with 7 bases that match TRBD2. Trimming at V came to 3 bases and at J to 4 bases, leaving 1 base not matched to a gene. The CDR3 has 13 residues. CDR3 sequence: CASSFGGADTQYF. CDR3 DNA sequence: TGTGCCAGCAGTTTTGGGGGGGCAGATACGCAGTATTTT.

The chain employs TRBV12-3 or TRBV12-4 and TRBJ2-1; D may correspond to TRBD1 or TRBD2 (5 bases each). Trimming removed 1 base from V and 10 bases from J, with 11 bases in between. The CDR3 runs 13 residues. CDR3 DNA: TGTGCCAGCAGTTTAGGGCAAGGGGACGAGCAGTTCTTC. This translates into CASSLGQGDEQFF.

This clonotype occurred a few times. The genes are TRBV6-1 and TRBJ2-7; a weak D match, TRBD1 (6 bases). V was shortened by 11 bases and J by 2 bases, with 13 bases between the two germline ends. This CDR3 spans 12 amino acids. CDR1 MNHNS and CDR2 SASEGT come from the germline V gene. The DNA for the CDR3 is TGTGCCTCGCACAGGGTTACCTACGAGCAGTACTTC. Residues: CASHRVTYEQYF.

This clonotype has a handful of counts. The rearrangement uses TRBV2 and TRBJ2-5; the match to TRBD2 covers 7 bases. The CDR3 sequence is 15 residues long. J lost 4 bases, V lost 1 base, and 6 bases had no gene match. Germline CDR1 is SNHLY and CDR2 is FYNNEI. The CDR3 loop is CASSEGTSPPETQYF. The CDR3 nucleotides read TGTGCCAGCAGTGAAGGGACTAGTCCCCCAGAGACCCAGTACTTC.

This clonotype was found many times. The chain uses TRBV20-1 and TRBJ2-4; D remains unclear. Between the trimmed V and J ends, which lost 0 bases and 0 bases, there was a span of 9 bases. The CDR3 sequence is 15 residues long. Germline CDR1 DFQATT, CDR2 SNEGSKA (reference sequence). The chain's CDR3 is CSAREMLQAKNIQYF. CDR3 coding DNA: TGCAGTGCTAGAGAGATGTTACAAGCCAAAAACATTCAGTACTTC.

In this sample, this clonotype turned up a few times. The CDR3 region has the DNA TGTGCCAGCAGTAACACAGGGGGAGATACGCAGTATTTT. Translation: CASSNTGGDTQYF. The gene calls are TRBV12-3 or TRBV12-4 and TRBJ2-3, with 8 bases matching TRBD1. V was pared by 5 bases and J by 5 bases, with 3 bases of the junction left unmatched. The CDR3 consists of 13 residues.

This clonotype was seen only a few times. This sequence joins TRBV29-1 and TRBJ2-7; D gene unclear. The CDR3 runs 12 residues. Trimming cost V 4 bases and J 3 bases, with 10 bases left between them. Germline lookup yields CDR1 SQVTM and CDR2 ANQGSEA. In DNA, the CDR3 is TGCAGCGTTGTTTCCAAAAGCTACGAGCAGTACTTC. This sequence encodes CSVVSKSYEQYF.

The sample holds one count of this clonotype. The rearrangement joins TRBV27 to TRBJ1-5; D gene unclear. Germline CDR1 MNHEY, CDR2 SMNVEV (reference sequence). The V and J ends lost 5 bases and 0 bases respectively, with 11 bases between them. There are 15 residues in the CDR3. For the CDR3, the DNA is TGTGCCAGCAGTCCGATGGACGGTAGCAATCAGCCCCAGCATTTT. It yields the protein CASSPMDGSNQPQHF.

The chain links TRBV23-1 to TRBJ2-7; D may be TRBD1 (5 bases). TRBV23-1 has ORF status, its function being uncertain. Trimming stripped 5 bases from V and 5 bases from J, with 19 bases between. The CDR3 loop spans 15 amino acids. DNA for the CDR3: TGCGCCAGCAGTGCAACAGGTCCCTATAACCACGAGCAGTACTTC. Protein product: CASSATGPYNHEQYF.

This clonotype was observed a handful of times. The chain joins TRBV28 to TRBJ2-5; D gene unclear. The CDR3 extends over 15 amino acids. Trimming removed 3 bases at V and 2 bases at J, with 13 bases between. CDR1 and CDR2 from the germline V gene are MDHEN and SYDVKM. The CDR3 is CASSFSPQLQETQYF. CDR3 nucleotides: TGTGCCAGCAGTTTTTCTCCGCAGCTTCAAGAGACCCAGTACTTC. Combining the CDR3 with reference TRBV28 and TRBJ2-5 gives the whole variable domain DVKVTQSSRYLVKRTGEKVFLECVQDMDHENMFWYRQDPGLGLRLIYFSYDVKMKEKGDIPEGYSVSREKKERFSLILESASTNQTSMYLCASSFSPQLQETQYFGPGTRLLVL.